Here is one TCR beta chain with its context. The antigen is not known. The data originate from a study of shared clonotypes between healthy human individuals. Here immunoSEQ multiplex PCR was the method, and the copy in TCRdb shows in-frame clones only, minus some. The table has roughly 1,000,000 clones, about 80% seen once; the top ten hold around 0.61%. Broader study findings: Large sequencing depth failed to make sorted-subset sequencing complete, rarefaction showed.

This sequence originates from a man aged 18-30 years in good health. Some clones in this sample may be carry-over from other donors' samples. The material sequenced was memory CD4+ T cells from PBMCs. Described subset: CD45RA-negative fraction.

CDR3 amino acids: CASSASGIGNTIYF. CDR3 sequence (DNA): TGCGCCAGCAGTGCCTCAGGGATTGGAAACACCATATATTTT. This sequence joins TRBV10-2 and TRBJ1-3, with D possibly matching TRBD1 (5 bases). Germline V CDR1 and CDR2: WSHSY, SAAADI. CDR3 size: 14 residues. The ends were cut back, 4 bases at V and 3 bases at J, with 10 bases in the middle.